Sequencing of this TCR beta chain was carried out in a study of cytomegalovirus exposure and HLA in healthy donors. Primers: 60 Vbeta forward and 13 Jbeta reverse. Sequencing used immunoSEQ multiplex PCR; TCRdb keeps in-frame clones, though not all of them. The sample lists around 86,000 clones, around 80% occurring once. The CDR3 runs 13 residues. Germline assignment: CDR1 KGHSH and CDR2 LQKENI. Trimming shortened V by 8 bases and J by 0 bases, and 10 bases separated the two germline ends. The genes are TRBV18 and TRBJ1-1; D ambiguous. The source of this sequence is a man aged 45-60 years in good health and CMV-seropositive. The specimen was PBMCs. The CDR3 region is CASGEDLNTEAFF. CDR3 bases: TGTGCCAGCGGGGAGGATTTGAACACTGAAGCTTTCTTT.